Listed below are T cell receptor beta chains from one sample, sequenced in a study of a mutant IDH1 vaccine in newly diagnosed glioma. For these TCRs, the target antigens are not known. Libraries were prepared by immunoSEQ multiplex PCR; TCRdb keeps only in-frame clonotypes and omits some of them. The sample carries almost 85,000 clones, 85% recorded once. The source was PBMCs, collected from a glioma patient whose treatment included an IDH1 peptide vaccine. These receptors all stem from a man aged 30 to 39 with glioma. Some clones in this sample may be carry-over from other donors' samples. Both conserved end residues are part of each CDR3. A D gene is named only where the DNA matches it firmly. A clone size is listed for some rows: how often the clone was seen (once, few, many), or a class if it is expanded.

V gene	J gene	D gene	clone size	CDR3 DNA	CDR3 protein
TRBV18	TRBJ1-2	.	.	TGTGCCAGCTCACTAAGGACAGCGACTGCTAACTATGGCTACACCTTC	CASSLRTATANYGYTF
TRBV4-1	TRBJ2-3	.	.	TGCGCCAGCAGCCAAGTCAAACCCGGGGGGCGCCTGTACGATACGCAGTATTTT	CASSQVKPGGRLYDTQYF
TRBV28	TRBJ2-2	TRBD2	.	TGTGCCAGCAGTCCTCTCGCGGGGGGCACCGGGGAGCTGTTTTTT	CASSPLAGGTGELFF
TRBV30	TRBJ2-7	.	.	TGTGCCTGGAGTGTTGGCCTAGACTACGAGCAGTACTTC	CAWSVGLDYEQYF
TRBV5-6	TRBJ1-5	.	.	TGTGCCAGCAGCTTGGGGGGAGGGCAGCCCCAGCATTTT	CASSLGGGQPQHF
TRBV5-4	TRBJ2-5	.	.	TGTGCCAGCAGCTACGGTGGCCAAGAGACCCAGTACTTC	CASSYGGQETQYF
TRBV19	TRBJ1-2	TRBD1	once	TGTGCCAGTAGTGGGACTCTTATGGACAGGGTTCACTATGGCTACACCTTC	CASSGTLMDRVHYGYTF
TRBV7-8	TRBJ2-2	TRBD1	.	TGTGCCAGCACCGCGTTCGGACAGGGGGCCCCCGGGGAGCTGTTTTTT	CASTAFGQGAPGELFF
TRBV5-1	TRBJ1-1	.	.	TGCGCCAGCAGCTCGCAGGTGAACACTGAAGCTTTCTTT	CASSSQVNTEAFF
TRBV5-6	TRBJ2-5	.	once	TGTGCCAGCAGCTACCAAGGGGGAGGGGAGACCCAGTACTTC	CASSYQGGGETQYF
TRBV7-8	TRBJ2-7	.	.	TGTGCCAGCACCCCTATGGGGCTTTCCTACGAGCAGTACTTC	CASTPMGLSYEQYF
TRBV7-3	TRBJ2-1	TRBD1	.	TGTGCCAGCAGCTCCCGACAGGGCAATGAGCAGTTCTTC	CASSSRQGNEQFF
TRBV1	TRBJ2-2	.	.	.	CTSSQGVGRGTGELFF
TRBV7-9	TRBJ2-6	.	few	TGTGCCAGCAGCCCTGTTGGAGGGGCCAACGTCCTGACTTTC	CASSPVGGANVLTF
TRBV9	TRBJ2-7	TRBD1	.	TGTGCCAGCAGCGTCGACAGGGACGAGCAGTACTTC	CASSVDRDEQYF
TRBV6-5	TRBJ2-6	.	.	TGTGCCAGCAGTTACGTCTCTGGGGCCAACGTCCTGACTTTC	CASSYVSGANVLTF
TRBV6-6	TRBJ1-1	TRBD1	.	TGTGCCAGCAGTTACAGGGCAGGACAGGAGGGTGAAGCTTTCTTT	CASSYRAGQEGEAFF
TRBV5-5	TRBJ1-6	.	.	TGTGCCAGCAGCGAACGGCCGGACAGACATAATTCACCCCTCCACTTT	CASSERPDRHNSPLHF
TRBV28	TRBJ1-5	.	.	TGTGCCACTCGCGAGACTGCCTCACGGCCCCAGCATTTT	CATRETASRPQHF
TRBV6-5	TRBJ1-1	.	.	TGTGCCAGCAGTTACTCGGGCGGGAACACTGAAGCTTTCTTT	CASSYSGGNTEAFF
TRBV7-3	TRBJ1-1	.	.	TGTGCCAGCAGCTTATGGGGCAGTCTGAACACTGAAGCTTTCTTT	CASSLWGSLNTEAFF
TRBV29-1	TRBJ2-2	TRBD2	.	TGCAGCGTGGGAGCGGGAGCGAACACCGGGGAGCTGTTTTTT	CSVGAGANTGELFF
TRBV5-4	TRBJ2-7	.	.	TGTGCCAGCAGCTTGGCGAAAAGGGAGCAGTACTTC	CASSLAKREQYF
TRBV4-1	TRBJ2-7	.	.	TGCGCCAGCAGCCCTCGAACTGGGAGCTCCTACGAGCAGTACTTC	CASSPRTGSSYEQYF
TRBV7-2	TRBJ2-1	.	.	TGTGCCAGCAGCTCCTTCCCGCGTGGGGGCCTCTACAATGAGCAGTTCTTC	CASSSFPRGGLYNEQFF
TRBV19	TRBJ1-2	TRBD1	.	TGTGCCAGTAGTTCGACAGGGGCGCCCGCTAACTATGGCTACACCTTC	CASSSTGAPANYGYTF
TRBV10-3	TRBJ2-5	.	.	TGTGCCATCAGCGGGGGAGAGACCCAGTACTTC	CAISGGETQYF
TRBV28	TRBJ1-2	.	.	TGTGCCAGCAGTTTATGGTCCGGGGGCTACACCTTC	CASSLWSGGYTF
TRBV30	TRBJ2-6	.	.	TGTGCCTGGAAAAGGCAGAACTCTGGGGCCAACGTCCTGACTTTC	CAWKRQNSGANVLTF